What follows is one TCR beta chain and its context. The antigen is undetermined. This entry is derived from a study of cytomegalovirus exposure and HLA in healthy donors. Findings of the study overall: Later work associated roughly 17,000 TCR beta sequences with HLA alleles at 0.05 false discovery rate. Across donors, most TCRs were seen rarely, yet some public ones were widespread. The authors considered a cluster of highly shared sequence variants likely to be a sequencing artifact.

PCR primers comprised 60 Vbeta and 13 Jbeta primers. TCRdb's copy holds only in-frame clones and misses some; the assay was immunoSEQ multiplex PCR. The data hold 84,000 or so clones, with over 75% observed a single time. The CDR3 sequence is 13 residues long. Germline CDR1 and CDR2: MNHEY and SMNVEV (reference sequence). This sequence was found in a man aged 45-65 years in good health and CMV-seronegative. The genes are TRBV27 and TRBJ2-5, with 8 bases identical to TRBD1. The DNA end lines up better with TRBJ2-7; the J call may be wrong. Source material: PBMCs. CDR3: CASSLTGAYEQYF. DNA for the CDR3: TGTGCCAGCAGTTTGACAGGGGCCTACGAGCAGTACTTC.